The clone carrying this T cell receptor (beta chain) was seen many times. What it binds is not known. TCRdb's table, derived via immunoSEQ multiplex PCR, lists solely in-frame clones and lacks some. The sample carries some 80,000 clones, approximately 80% recorded once. The data were taken from a study of T cell responses to AZD1222 COVID-19 vaccine. Notes on the study in general: The sample set comprised mostly white British donors with more females, and clonal diversity was possibly underestimated. CD4 TCRs linked to vaccination spanned spike, dominating at 160-218 and 743-854. Rises in breadth and depth of Spike-specific TCRs came after two AZD1222 doses.

The material was peripheral blood, obtained 28 days after the second dose of the MenACWY control vaccine. This clonotype was sampled from an adult who received the MenACWY meningococcal vaccine as a control.

The CDR3 region has the DNA TGTGCCAGCAGCTTACTACAGGCCGGGGAGCTGTTTTTT. This gives the protein CASSLLQAGELFF. The rearrangement joins TRBV7-9 to TRBJ2-2; possibly TRBD1 for D (5 bases). This CDR3 is 13 amino acids long. Looked up from germline, CDR1 is SEHNR and CDR2 is FQNEAQ (reference sequence). Trimming removed 2 bases from V and 6 bases from J, with 7 bases in between.